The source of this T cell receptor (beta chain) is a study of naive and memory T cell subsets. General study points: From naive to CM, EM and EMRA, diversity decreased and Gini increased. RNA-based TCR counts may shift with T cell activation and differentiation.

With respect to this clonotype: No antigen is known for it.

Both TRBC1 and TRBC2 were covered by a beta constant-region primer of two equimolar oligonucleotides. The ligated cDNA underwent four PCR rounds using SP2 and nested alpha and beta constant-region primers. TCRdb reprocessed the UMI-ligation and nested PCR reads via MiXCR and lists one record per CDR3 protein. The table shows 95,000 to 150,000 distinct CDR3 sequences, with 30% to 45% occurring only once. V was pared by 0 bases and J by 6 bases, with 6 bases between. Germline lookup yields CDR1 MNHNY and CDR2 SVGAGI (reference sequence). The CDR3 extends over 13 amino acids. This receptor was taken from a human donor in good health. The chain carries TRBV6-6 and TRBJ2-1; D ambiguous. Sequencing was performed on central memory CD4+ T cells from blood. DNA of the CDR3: TGTGCCAGCAGTTACTCCGTACGCAATGAGCAGTTCTTC. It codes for CASSYSVRNEQFF.